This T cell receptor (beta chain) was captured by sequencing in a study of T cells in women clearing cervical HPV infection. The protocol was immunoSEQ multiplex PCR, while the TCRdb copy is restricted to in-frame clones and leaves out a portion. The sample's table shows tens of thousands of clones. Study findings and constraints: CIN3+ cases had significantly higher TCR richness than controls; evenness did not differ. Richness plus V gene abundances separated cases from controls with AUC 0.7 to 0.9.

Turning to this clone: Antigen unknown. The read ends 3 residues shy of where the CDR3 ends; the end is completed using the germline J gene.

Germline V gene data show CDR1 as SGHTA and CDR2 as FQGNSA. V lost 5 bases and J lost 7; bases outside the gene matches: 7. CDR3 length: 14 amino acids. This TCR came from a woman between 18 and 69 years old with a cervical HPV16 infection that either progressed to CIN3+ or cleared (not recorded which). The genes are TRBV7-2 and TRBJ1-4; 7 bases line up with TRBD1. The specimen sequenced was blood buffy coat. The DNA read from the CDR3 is TGTGCCAGCAGCCCCGGGACAGTGGGTGAAAAA. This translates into CASSPGTVGEK. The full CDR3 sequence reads CASSPGTVGEKLFF. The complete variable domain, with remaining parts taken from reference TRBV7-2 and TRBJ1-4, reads GAGVSQSPSNKVTEKGKDVELRCDPISGHTALYWYRQSLGQGLEFLIYFQGNSAPDKSGLPSDRFSAERTGGSVSTLTIQRTQQEDSAVYLCASSPGTVGEKLFFGSGTQLSVL.